This T cell receptor (beta chain) came from a study of blood T cell repertoires in COVID-19. Study information: T cells, B-cell-depleted T cells, or PBMCs supplied cDNA or gDNA.

In the original processing: The assay estimated nucleated cells by amplifying reference gene primers. This table comes from immunoSEQ multiplex PCR, and its TCRdb copy is limited to in-frame clones, with some not included. That table supplies the V and J calls and clone size; D and trimming were determined from the DNA. The table records 400,000 to 450,000 clones, about nine tenths of them present only once. The V gene lost 2 bases and the J gene lost 2 bases, with 7 bases spanning the gap. CDR3 length: 14 residues. Germline assignment: CDR1 MNHNY and CDR2 SVGAGI (reference sequence). The material sequenced was peripheral blood. The sequence was obtained from a woman between 25 and 40 years old with active or convalescent COVID-19. V and J are TRBV6-6 and TRBJ1-5; weak D call: TRBD1 (6 bases). CDR3: CASSYAGGNQPQHF. As DNA, the CDR3 is TGTGCCAGCAGTTACGCAGGGGGCAATCAGCCCCAGCATTTT.